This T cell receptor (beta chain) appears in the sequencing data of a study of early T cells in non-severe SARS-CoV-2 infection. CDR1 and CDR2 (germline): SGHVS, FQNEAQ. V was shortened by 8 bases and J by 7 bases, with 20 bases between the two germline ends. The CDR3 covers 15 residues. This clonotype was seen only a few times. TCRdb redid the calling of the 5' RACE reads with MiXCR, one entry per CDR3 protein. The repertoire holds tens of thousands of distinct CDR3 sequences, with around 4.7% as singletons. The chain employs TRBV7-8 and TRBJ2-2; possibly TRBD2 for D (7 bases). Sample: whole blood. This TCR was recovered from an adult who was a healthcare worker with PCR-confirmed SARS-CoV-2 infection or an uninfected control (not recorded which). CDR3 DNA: TGTGCCAGCGGACCTTTGGCGGGGGCGAACGGGGAGCTGTTTTTT. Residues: CASGPLAGANGELFF.